This record covers a single T cell receptor (beta chain). Germline V lookup: CDR1 SGHDT, CDR2 YYEEEE. The CDR3 has 17 amino acids. V trimming: 1 base; J trimming: 3 bases; junction bases outside the gene matches: 6. The data belong to a study of blood T cell repertoires in COVID-19. Study summary: Collection of acute and convalescent COVID-19 samples took place in the United States, Italy and Spain. In each case, the material was cDNA or gDNA derived from T cells, B-cell-depleted T cells, or PBMCs.

Study processing details: How many nucleated cells were present was estimated from reference gene primer amplification. The repertoire was sequenced with immunoSEQ multiplex PCR; TCRdb's copy has only in-frame clones and lacks some. From that table come the V and J calls and clone size; the DNA was used to work out D and trimming. The sample yields 270,000 or so clones, 80% to 90% seen once. The TCR comes from a woman aged 40 to 55 who had recovered from COVID-19. The chain has TRBV5-6 and TRBJ2-2; 10 bases agree with TRBD1. The sequenced material came from peripheral blood. CDR3 nucleotide sequence: TGTGCCAGCAGCTTGCCCACCGGGACAGGGGACACCGGGGAGCTGTTTTTT. It encodes CASSLPTGTGDTGELFF. Filled out from reference TRBV5-6 and TRBJ2-2, the complete variable domain reads DAGVTQSPTHLIKTRGQQVTLRCSPKSGHDTVSWYQQALGQGPQFIFQYYEEEERQRGNFPDRFSGHQFPNYSSELNVNALLLGDSALYLCASSLPTGTGDTGELFFGEGSRLTVL.